Shown below are 2 T cell receptor beta chains from a single sample sequenced in a study of blood T cell repertoires in COVID-19. Some clones are missing from TCRdb's copy, which holds only in-frame ones; the method was immunoSEQ multiplex PCR. This table has roughly 200,000 clones, 65% to 90% appearing once. Sequencing was performed on PBMCs or T cells enriched from blood (not recorded which). The receptors here all came from a woman aged 25 to 45 who had been exposed to COVID-19.

There are a few counts of this clone. The chain is built from TRBV5-1 and TRBJ2-7; no reliable D call. With 4 bases removed from V and 9 bases from J, the gap between germline ends came to 11 bases. CDR1 and CDR2 from the germline V gene are SGHRS and YFSETQ. The CDR3 contains 11 residues. The CDR3 region has the DNA TGCGCCAGCAGCGGGCAAAACGTGCAGTACTTC. Translating it yields CASSGQNVQYF.

The chain couples TRBV5-5 to TRBJ2-1; weak D call: TRBD1 (6 bases). Germline assignment: CDR1 SGHKS and CDR2 YYEKEE (reference sequence). This CDR3 is built from 13 residues. Trimming left V 4 bases short and J 8 bases short, with 13 bases between. CDR3 DNA sequence: TGTGCCAGCAGCCCGACAGGTTGGGATGAGCAGTTCTTC. Its translation: CASSPTGWDEQFF.